This is a list of T cell receptor beta chains from one sample in a study of patients and donors after allogeneic stem cell transplantation. TCRdb redid the calling of the RT-PCR reads with MiXCR, one entry per CDR3 protein. The table has 900,000 to 1,000,000 distinct CDR3 sequences, more than 15% seen once. The sample was blood, either unsorted or a sorted T cell fraction (not recorded which). The receptors were sampled from a human donor who was either an allogeneic HSCT recipient or a stem cell or donor lymphocyte infusion donor (not recorded which). It is not recorded whose cells these are; they may come from a transplant donor. Both conserved end residues are part of each CDR3. D genes are given only for firm matches. Clone size is stated in some rows and not others, as once, few, many or a class when expanded.

V gene: TRBV20-1
J gene: TRBJ2-7
clone size: -
CDR3 length: 15
D gene: TRBD1
CDR3 protein: CSARVWDRVKDEQYF
CDR3 DNA: TGCAGTGCTAGAGTTTGGGACAGGGTGAAGGACGAGCAGTACTTC

V gene: TRBV19
J gene: TRBJ2-7
clone size: -
CDR3 length: 15
D gene: TRBD1
CDR3 protein: CASRDRDDPTYEQYF
CDR3 DNA: TGTGCCAGTAGGGACAGGGATGATCCGACCTACGAGCAGTACTTC

V gene: TRBV7-2
J gene: TRBJ2-1
clone size: many
CDR3 length: 12
D gene: -
CDR3 protein: CATGTSYNEQFF
CDR3 DNA: TGTGCTACCGGGACTTCTTACAATGAGCAGTTCTTC

V gene: TRBV6-2/TRBV6-3
J gene: TRBJ2-1
clone size: few
CDR3 length: 14
D gene: -
CDR3 protein: CASSPRTLYNEQFF
CDR3 DNA: TGTGCCAGCAGCCCCCGGACTCTTTACAATGAGCAGTTCTTC

V gene: TRBV5-1
J gene: TRBJ2-7
clone size: few
CDR3 length: 17
D gene: TRBD2
CDR3 protein: CASSAGRRETEYYEQYF
CDR3 DNA: TGCGCCAGCAGCGCCGGAAGGCGGGAGACAGAGTATTACGAGCAGTACTTC

V gene: TRBV18
J gene: TRBJ2-1
clone size: -
CDR3 length: 17
D gene: TRBD2
CDR3 protein: CASSQPGAGKSYNEQFF
CDR3 DNA: TGTGCCAGCTCACAGCCCGGAGCGGGGAAATCCTACAATGAGCAGTTCTTC

V gene: TRBV9
J gene: TRBJ2-7
clone size: -
CDR3 length: 14
D gene: -
CDR3 protein: CASSGGGRAHEQYF
CDR3 DNA: TGTGCCAGCAGCGGGGGTGGCAGGGCCCACGAGCAGTACTTC

V gene: TRBV5-4
J gene: TRBJ2-7
clone size: few
CDR3 length: 16
D gene: TRBD1
CDR3 protein: CASSSKGQKITYEQYF
CDR3 DNA: TGTGCCAGCAGCTCGAAGGGACAGAAAATTACTTACGAGCAGTACTTC

V gene: TRBV21-1
J gene: TRBJ2-3
clone size: -
CDR3 length: 14
D gene: -
CDR3 protein: CASSHTPCTDTQYF
CDR3 DNA: TGTGCCAGCAGCCACACCCCTTGCACAGATACGCAGTATTTT

V gene: TRBV24-1
J gene: TRBJ1-1
clone size: few
CDR3 length: 18
D gene: TRBD1
CDR3 protein: CATSDPRNRGRIGTEAFF
CDR3 DNA: TGTGCCACCAGTGACCCCCGGAACAGGGGGCGGATTGGCACTGAAGCTTTCTTT

V gene: TRBV24-1
J gene: TRBJ2-2
clone size: many
CDR3 length: 16
D gene: -
CDR3 protein: CATSDFRRANTGELFF
CDR3 DNA: TGTGCCACCAGTGATTTTAGGCGGGCAAACACCGGGGAGCTGTTTTTT

V gene: TRBV5-1
J gene: TRBJ2-6
clone size: -
CDR3 length: 17
D gene: TRBD1
CDR3 protein: CASSHDRDSSGANVLTF
CDR3 DNA: TGCGCCAGCAGCCACGATCGGGACAGCTCTGGGGCCAACGTCCTGACTTTC

V gene: TRBV6-5
J gene: TRBJ2-1
clone size: -
CDR3 length: 16
D gene: -
CDR3 protein: CASSYSPLLAPREQFF
CDR3 DNA: TGTGCCAGCAGTTACTCACCCCTTCTAGCCCCCAGGGAGCAGTTCTTC

V gene: TRBV10-3
J gene: TRBJ2-1
clone size: -
CDR3 length: 13
D gene: -
CDR3 protein: CAISVSGANEQFF
CDR3 DNA: TGTGCCATCAGTGTTTCAGGGGCCAATGAGCAGTTCTTC

V gene: TRBV4-1
J gene: TRBJ2-7
clone size: few
CDR3 length: 14
D gene: -
CDR3 protein: CASSREAVSYEQYF
CDR3 DNA: TGCGCCAGCAGCCGAGAAGCGGTCTCCTACGAGCAGTACTTC

V gene: TRBV20-1
J gene: TRBJ1-5
clone size: few
CDR3 length: 13
D gene: -
CDR3 protein: CSASTGPPQPQHF
CDR3 DNA: TGCAGTGCTAGCACAGGGCCCCCTCAGCCCCAGCATTTT

V gene: TRBV3-1
J gene: TRBJ2-7
clone size: once
CDR3 length: 14
D gene: -
CDR3 protein: CASSQAAGVGEQYF
CDR3 DNA: TGTGCCAGCAGCCAAGCGGCAGGGGTCGGCGAGCAGTACTTC

V gene: TRBV7-9
J gene: TRBJ1-4
clone size: -
CDR3 length: 13
D gene: -
CDR3 protein: CASSPPDNEKLFF
CDR3 DNA: TGTGCCAGCAGCCCCCCGGACAATGAAAAACTGTTTTTT